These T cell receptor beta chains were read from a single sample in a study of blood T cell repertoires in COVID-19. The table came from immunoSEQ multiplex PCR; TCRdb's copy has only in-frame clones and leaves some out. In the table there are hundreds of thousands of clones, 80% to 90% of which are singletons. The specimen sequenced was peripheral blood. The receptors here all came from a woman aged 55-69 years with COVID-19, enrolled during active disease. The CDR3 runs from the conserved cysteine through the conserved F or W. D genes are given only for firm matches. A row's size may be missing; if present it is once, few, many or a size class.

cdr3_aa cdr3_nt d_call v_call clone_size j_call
CAWSWKKGAGTEAFF TGTGCCTGGAGTTGGAAAAAGGGCGCGGGCACTGAAGCTTTCTTT NA TRBV30 once TRBJ1-1
CASSTRQTQGGYTF TGTGCCAGTAGTACCCGACAGACCCAGGGGGGCTACACCTTC NA TRBV19 NA TRBJ1-2
CASSRQAGWSGYTF TGTGCCAGCAGCAGACAGGCGGGTTGGTCTGGCTACACCTTC NA TRBV7-2 NA TRBJ1-2
CASSRPPSGKGGYTF TGTGCCAGTAGTCGACCTCCGTCCGGGAAGGGTGGCTACACCTTC NA TRBV19 few TRBJ1-2
CASSGTLAGGDTGELFF TGTGCCAGCAGCGGGACTCTAGCGGGGGGAGACACCGGGGAGCTGTTTTTT TRBD2 TRBV9 NA TRBJ2-2
CASRPPPGTGGLLNYGYTF TGTGCCAGTAGGCCACCCCCTGGGACAGGGGGCTTACTGAACTATGGCTACACCTTC TRBD1 TRBV19 NA TRBJ1-2
CASSQGLGQFYEQYF TGTGCCAGCAGCCAAGGGTTGGGGCAGTTCTACGAGCAGTACTTC NA TRBV4-2 once TRBJ2-7
CASRNRGGGNTEAFF TGTGCCAGTAGGAACAGGGGCGGAGGGAACACTGAAGCTTTCTTT TRBD1 TRBV19 NA TRBJ1-1
CASSPLTTDTQYF TGTGCCAGCAGTCCCCTAACGACAGATACGCAGTATTTT NA TRBV27 NA TRBJ2-3
CASSVTGSSGGELFF TGTGCCAGCAGCGTAACCGGGAGTTCCGGCGGGGAGCTGTTTTTT NA TRBV9 NA TRBJ2-2
CASSQVGGGVYEKLFF TGCGCCAGCAGCCAAGTGGGAGGGGGGGTTTATGAAAAACTGTTTTTT NA TRBV4-1 NA TRBJ1-4
CASTHGTGQETQYF TGTGCCAGCACTCACGGGACAGGCCAAGAGACCCAGTACTTC TRBD1 TRBV5-6 NA TRBJ2-5
CASSLGAWDSRYGYTF TGTGCCAGCAGCTTAGGGGCCTGGGACAGTCGCTATGGCTACACCTTC TRBD1 TRBV11-2 NA TRBJ1-2
CASSLFGGSNQPQHF TGTGCCAGTAGTCTTTTCGGGGGGAGCAATCAGCCCCAGCATTTT NA TRBV19 NA TRBJ1-5